The sequence of this T cell receptor (beta chain) was determined in a study of blood T cell repertoires in COVID-19. In the study overall: The United States, Italy and Spain provided the acute and convalescent COVID-19 samples. The analysed material was cDNA or gDNA that came from T cells, B-cell-depleted T cells, or PBMCs.

Per the original data handling: Scientists estimated how many nucleated cells there were by amplifying reference gene primers. Measured with immunoSEQ multiplex PCR; TCRdb has only the in-frame clones, and not every one. The V and J calls and the clone size are those of that table, but D and trimming were determined from the DNA. The repertoire has 40,000 to 65,000 clones, about 80% of them found once; the top ten carry 14%. CDR3 length: 15 residues. Per germline, CDR1 LGHNA and CDR2 YNFKEQ. Trimming stripped 6 bases from V and 4 bases from J, with 16 bases between. The source of this sequence is a human donor in a cohort sampled during active COVID-19. Specimen: peripheral blood. The chain uses TRBV4-2 and TRBJ1-5, with a weak D call TRBD1 (6 bases). CDR3 sequence (DNA): TGTGCCAGCAGAGAGGGGGTTTCGTCAAATCAGCCCCAGCATTTT. This encodes CASREGVSSNQPQHF.